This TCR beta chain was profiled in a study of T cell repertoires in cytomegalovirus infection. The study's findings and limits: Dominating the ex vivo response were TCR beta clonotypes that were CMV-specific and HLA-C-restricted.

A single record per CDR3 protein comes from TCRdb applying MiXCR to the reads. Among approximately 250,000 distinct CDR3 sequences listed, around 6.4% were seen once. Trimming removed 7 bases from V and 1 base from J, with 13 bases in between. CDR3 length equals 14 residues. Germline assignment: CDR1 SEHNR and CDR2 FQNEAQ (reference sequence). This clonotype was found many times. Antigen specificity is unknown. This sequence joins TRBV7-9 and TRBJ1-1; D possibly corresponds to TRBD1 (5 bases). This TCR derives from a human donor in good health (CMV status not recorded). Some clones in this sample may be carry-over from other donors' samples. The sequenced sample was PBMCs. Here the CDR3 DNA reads TGTGCCAGCACCCCCCAGGGTGGGAACACTGAAGCTTTCTTT. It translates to CASTPQGGNTEAFF.